Below are 5 T cell receptor beta chains sequenced from a single sample in a study of prognosis after radiotherapy for stage I lung cancer (dated by TCRdb to the early 2020s). For sequencing, an Illumina HiSeq 3000 was employed. Two rounds of multiplex PCR were performed to amplify the TCR beta CDR3 region from genomic DNA. In the first PCR round, primers specific to each TRBV and TRBJ gene were used, and the primer sequences were filed in Chinese patent CN105087789A. TCRdb trimmed the raw reads at Q25, called clones with MiXCR and kept productive beta chains. Every distinct CDR3 protein forms one entry, paired with its most common genes and DNA. The table for this sample lists roughly 26,000 distinct CDR3 sequences; 25% to 30% of them were counted only once. The top ten constitute roughly 35% of the sample. The sample here was PBMCs, taken before or after stereotactic body radiation therapy (not recorded which). These receptors all come from a donor aged 50 or older with non-small cell lung cancer.

The genes are TRBV19 and TRBJ1-5; 9 bases agree with TRBD1. The V gene end was trimmed by 5 bases and the J gene end by 0 bases; junction bases not matched to a gene: 8. Germline lookup yields CDR1 LNHDA and CDR2 SQIVND (reference sequence). The CDR3 length is 17 residues. CDR3 region: CASSRPGTGNSNQPQHF. The CDR3 nucleotides are TGTGCCAGTAGTCGTCCCGGGACAGGGAATAGCAATCAGCCCCAGCATTTT. Looking up the rest from reference TRBV19 and TRBJ1-5 gives the full variable domain: DGGITQSPKYLFRKEGQNVTLSCEQNLNHDAMYWYRQDPGQGLRLIYYSQIVNDFQKGDIAEGYSVSREKKESFPLTVTSAQKNPTAFYLCASSRPGTGNSNQPQHFGDGTRLSIL.

This clonotype is classed as medium-sized. CDR3 bases: TGTGCCAGCAGAATGGCTTGGGGACAGGGGCGAAAAGACTATGGCTACACCTTC. It encodes CASRMAWGQGRKDYGYTF. The rearrangement joins TRBV28 to TRBJ1-2; 10 nucleotides match TRBD1. The CDR3 is 18 residues long. The V gene's germline CDR1 is MDHEN and CDR2 SYDVKM. Trimming took 6 bases from V and 3 from J; bases not matched to a gene: 16.

V is TRBV7-2 and J is TRBJ2-7; the D is unclear. Per the germline V gene, CDR1 is SGHTA and CDR2 is FQGNSA. Trimming stripped 5 bases from V and 4 bases from J, with 6 bases between. The CDR3 is 11 residues long. Here the CDR3 DNA reads TGTGCCAGCAGCCAGTGGTACGAGCAGTACTTC. Encoded protein: CASSQWYEQYF.

As for this clonotype: It is likely a read error: a sequence one base away is far more abundant. This rearrangement joins TRBV19 to TRBJ2-1; 10 nucleotides agree with TRBD2. Losses at the gene ends were 4 bases for V and 3 bases for J; bases not matched to a gene: 12. This CDR3 is 18 amino acids long. The germline V gene has CDR1 LNHDA and CDR2 SQIVND (reference sequence). This chain's CDR3 is CASSTLAGPLGNYNEQFF. The CDR3 region has the DNA TGTGCCAGTAGTACACTAGCGGGGCCTCTTGGGAACTACAATGAGCAGTTCTTC.

Turning to this clonotype: With a far larger clone one base away, a read error is the likely cause. The rearrangement links TRBV6-9 to TRBJ1-2, with 7 nucleotides matching TRBD1. Germline loops: CDR1 MNHGY, CDR2 SVAAGI. The CDR3 loop spans 14 amino acids. V shed 3 bases, J shed 8 bases, and the junction held 9 bases outside the gene matches. The CDR3 DNA reads as TGTGCCAGCAGTTACAGAGGACAGGTACGAGGCTACACCTTC. Its translation is CASSYRGQVRGYTF.